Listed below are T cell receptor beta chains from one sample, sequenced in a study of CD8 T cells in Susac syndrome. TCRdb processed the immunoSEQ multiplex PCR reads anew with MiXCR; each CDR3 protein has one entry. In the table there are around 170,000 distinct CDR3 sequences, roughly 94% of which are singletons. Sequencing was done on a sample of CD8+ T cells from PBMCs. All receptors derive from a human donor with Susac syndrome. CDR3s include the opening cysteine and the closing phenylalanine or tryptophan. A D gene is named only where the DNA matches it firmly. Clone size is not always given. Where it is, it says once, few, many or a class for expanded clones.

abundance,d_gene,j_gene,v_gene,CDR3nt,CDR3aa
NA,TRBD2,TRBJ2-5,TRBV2,TGTGCCAGCATCCGGGGGGGCCCTCGAGAGACCCAGTACTTC,CASIRGGPRETQYF
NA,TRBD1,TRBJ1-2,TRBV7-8,TGTGCCAGCAGCAAACGGACAGGGAAGGATGGCTACACCTTC,CASSKRTGKDGYTF
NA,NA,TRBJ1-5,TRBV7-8,TGTGCCAGCAGCCGTACACTCAGTCAGCCCCAGCATTTT,CASSRTLSQPQHF
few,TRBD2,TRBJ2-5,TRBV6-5,TGTGCCAGCAGTCCCAGCGGGGACCAAGAGACCCAGTACTTC,CASSPSGDQETQYF
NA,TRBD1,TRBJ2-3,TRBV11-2,TGTGCCAGCAGCGGCGGGGGACAGGGAGTTGCAGATACGCAGTATTTT,CASSGGGQGVADTQYF
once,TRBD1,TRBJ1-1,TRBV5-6,TGTGCCAGCAGCTTGGAAGGAACAGGGGCGAACACTGAAGCTTTCTTT,CASSLEGTGANTEAFF
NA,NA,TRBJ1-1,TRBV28,TGTGCCAGCAGTTTCCAAGGGGACACTGAAGCTTTCTTT,CASSFQGDTEAFF
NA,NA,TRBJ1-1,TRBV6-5,TGTGCCAGCAGTTACTCGGGTTTGGGGGTGAACACTGAAGCTTTCTTT,CASSYSGLGVNTEAFF
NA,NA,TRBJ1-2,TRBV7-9,TGTGCCAGCAGCCTCCTCGAGACGGACAATGGCTACACCTTC,CASSLLETDNGYTF
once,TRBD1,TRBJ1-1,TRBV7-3,TGTGCCAGCAGCGAACAGGGGGCCAACTACGAAGAAGCTTTCTTT,CASSEQGANYEEAFF
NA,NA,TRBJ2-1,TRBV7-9,TGTGCCAGCAGCTCATGGGAGCTCTATGAGCAGTTCTTC,CASSSWELYEQFF
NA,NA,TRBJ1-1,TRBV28,TGTGCCAGCAGTTTATCCAACGTCAACGGCCTAGCTTTCTTT,CASSLSNVNGLAFF
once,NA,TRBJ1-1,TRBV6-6,TGTGCCAGCAGTTACTCGGGACCTCTCGCTTTCTTT,CASSYSGPLAFF
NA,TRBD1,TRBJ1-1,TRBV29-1,TGCAGCCCCACAGGGGACACTGAAGCTTTCTTT,CSPTGDTEAFF
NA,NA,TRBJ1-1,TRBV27,TGTGCCAGCCACACAGGGACTGAAGCTTTCTTT,CASHTGTEAFF
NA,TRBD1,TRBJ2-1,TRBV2,TGTGCCAGCAACGGTAACCTAGAGGGGGCGCATTCGAATGAGCAGTTCTTC,CASNGNLEGAHSNEQFF
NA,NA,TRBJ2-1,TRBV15,TGTGCCACCAGGGCGGGATGGCGGGATGAGCAGTTCTTC,CATRAGWRDEQFF
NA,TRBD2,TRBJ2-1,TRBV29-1,TGCAGCGTTGACTCTCAGCGGGAGGGCCTCGAGGGGCAGTTCTTC,CSVDSQREGLEGQFF
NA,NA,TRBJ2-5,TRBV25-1,TGTGCCAGCAGTCCCCGGAAGGGATTACAAGAGACCCAGTACTTC,CASSPRKGLQETQYF
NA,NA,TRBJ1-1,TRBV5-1,TGCGCCAGCAGCCCGTGGGGGTCGAACACTGAAGCTTTCTTT,CASSPWGSNTEAFF
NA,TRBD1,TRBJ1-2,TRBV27,TGTGCCAGCAGCTCAACGGAGGGACAGGGGAACTATGGCTACACCTTC,CASSSTEGQGNYGYTF
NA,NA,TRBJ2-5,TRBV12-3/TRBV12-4,TGTGCCAGCACCTCGGTGGAGGGCACCCAGTACTTC,CASTSVEGTQYF
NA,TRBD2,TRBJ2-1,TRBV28,TGTGCCAGCAGTTCCGTAGCGGGGGGAAATGTTGAGCAGTTCTTC,CASSSVAGGNVEQFF
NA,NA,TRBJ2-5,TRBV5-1,TGCGCCAGCAGCGCCTCGGACACCCAAGAGACCCAGTACTTC,CASSASDTQETQYF
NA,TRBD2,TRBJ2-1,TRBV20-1,TGCAGTGCTAGATCCGGGACTAGCGGGAGAAGTGAGCAGTTCTTC,CSARSGTSGRSEQFF
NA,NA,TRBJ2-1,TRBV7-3,TGTGCCAGCAGCTCCCAAGGAGGTGAGCAGTTCTTC,CASSSQGGEQFF
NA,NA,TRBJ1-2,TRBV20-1,TGCAGTGCTAGGACCCCCTGGAGGGACATGAACTATGGCTACACCTTC,CSARTPWRDMNYGYTF
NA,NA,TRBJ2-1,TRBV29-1,TGCAGCGTACCGGAAAAGGACAGAAACTACAATGAGCAGTTCTTC,CSVPEKDRNYNEQFF
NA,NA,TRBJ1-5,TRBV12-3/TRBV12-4,TGTGCCAGCAGTCGGGGGCTACGGGGAGCGAGCAATCAGCCCCAGCATTTT,CASSRGLRGASNQPQHF
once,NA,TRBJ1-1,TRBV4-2,TGTGCCAGCAGCCAAGAGATTGGGCGGAACACTGAAGCTTTCTTT,CASSQEIGRNTEAFF
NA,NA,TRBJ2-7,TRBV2,TGTGCCAGCAGTGACAGATACGAGCAGTACTTC,CASSDRYEQYF
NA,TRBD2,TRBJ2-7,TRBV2,TGTGCCAGCAGTGGTGCGGGAGGGCCCGTTGGCGAGCAGTACTTC,CASSGAGGPVGEQYF
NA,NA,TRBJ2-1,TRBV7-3,TGTGCCAGCAGCTTACTTTCACCACCGGGACAGTTCTTC,CASSLLSPPGQFF
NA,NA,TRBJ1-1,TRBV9,TGTGCCAGCAGCGGACCCATGAACACTGAAGCTTTCTTT,CASSGPMNTEAFF
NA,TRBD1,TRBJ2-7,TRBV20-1,TGCAGTGCGTGGGACAGGGAGTTATACGAGCAGTACTTC,CSAWDRELYEQYF
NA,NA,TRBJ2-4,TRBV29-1,TGCAGCGTCATAACAGGGATTACCCTAGCCAAAAACATTCAGTACTTC,CSVITGITLAKNIQYF
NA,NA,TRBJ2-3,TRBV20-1,TGCAGTGCTCCCGGGACTAGCACAGATACGCAGTATTTT,CSAPGTSTDTQYF
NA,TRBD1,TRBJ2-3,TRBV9,TGTGCCAGCAGCCCCGGGACAGGGGGCAGCACAGATACGCAGTATTTT,CASSPGTGGSTDTQYF
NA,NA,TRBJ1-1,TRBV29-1,TGCAGCCACTTGGACGGGAACACTGAAGCTTTCTTT,CSHLDGNTEAFF
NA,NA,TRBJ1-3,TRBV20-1,TGCAGTGCTAGATTGGTGGCAGCTGGAAACACCATATATTTT,CSARLVAAGNTIYF
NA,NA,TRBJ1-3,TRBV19,TGTGCCAGTAGTATAACCCTCGCGGCGGGAAACACCATATATTTT,CASSITLAAGNTIYF
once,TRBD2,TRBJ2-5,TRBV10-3,TGTGCCATCAGTGAGGGGCTAGCGGGAGCTCAAGAGACCCAGTACTTC,CAISEGLAGAQETQYF
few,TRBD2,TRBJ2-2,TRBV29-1,TGCAGCGTTGAACTAGCGGGAGGCACCGGGGAGCTGTTTTTT,CSVELAGGTGELFF
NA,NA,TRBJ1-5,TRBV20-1,TGCAGTGCTAGAGAGGCCAACGTGGGCAATCAGCCCCAGCATTTT,CSAREANVGNQPQHF
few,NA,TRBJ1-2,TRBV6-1,TGTGCCAGCAGCCTCGCGACCGCCAACTATGGCTACACCTTC,CASSLATANYGYTF
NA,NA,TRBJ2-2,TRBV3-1,TGTGCCAGCAGCCAAGTAACCGGGCCAGGGGTCCCCGGGGAGCTGTTTTTT,CASSQVTGPGVPGELFF
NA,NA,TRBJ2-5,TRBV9,TGTGCCAGCACCCCCGGAGGCGGTGTAGAGACCCAGTACTTC,CASTPGGGVETQYF
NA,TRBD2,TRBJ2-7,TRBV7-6,TGTGCCAGCAGCGTAAAGACTAGCGGGAGTGGCGAGCAGTACTTC,CASSVKTSGSGEQYF
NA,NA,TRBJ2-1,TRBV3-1,TGTGCCAGCAGCCAAGAGTTTGATCAGAGCGAGCAGTTCTTC,CASSQEFDQSEQFF
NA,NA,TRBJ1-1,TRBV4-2,TGTGCCAGCAGCCAAGACCCAGGGCGTAACACTGAAGCTTTCTTT,CASSQDPGRNTEAFF
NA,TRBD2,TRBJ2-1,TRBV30,TGTGCCTGGAGTGTACTAGCGGGGGGGCTGGGGGATGAGCAGTTCTTC,CAWSVLAGGLGDEQFF
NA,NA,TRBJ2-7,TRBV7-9,TGTGCCAGCAGCGGCGCAGATACCTACGAGCAGTACTTC,CASSGADTYEQYF
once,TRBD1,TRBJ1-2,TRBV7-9,TGTGCCAGCAGCCCGCCGGACAGGGTCTATGGCTACACCTTC,CASSPPDRVYGYTF
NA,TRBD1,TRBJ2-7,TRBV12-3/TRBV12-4,TGTGCCAGCAGTAACGGACAGGGCTACGAGCAGTACTTC,CASSNGQGYEQYF
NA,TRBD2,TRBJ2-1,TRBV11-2,TGTGCCAGCAGCTTAGAAAGGGGACGGGGGGGCCTTTCACAGTTCTTC,CASSLERGRGGLSQFF
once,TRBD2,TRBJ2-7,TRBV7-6,TGTGCCAGCAGCTTAGGGGGTGGGACTAGCGGGACCTACGAGCAGTACTTC,CASSLGGGTSGTYEQYF
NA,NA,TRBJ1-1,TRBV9,TGTGCCAGCAGCGTAGCGGGGGCTGAAGCTTTCTTT,CASSVAGAEAFF
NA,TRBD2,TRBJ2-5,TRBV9,TGTGCCAGCAGCCCCACTCTAGCGGAAGAGACCCAGTACTTC,CASSPTLAEETQYF